One sample yielded the 17 T cell receptor beta chains listed below, sequenced in a study of shared clonotypes between healthy human individuals. Repertoires were generated with immunoSEQ multiplex PCR, while TCRdb's copy carries only in-frame clones and drops some. This sample has about 2 million clones, with about 95% found just once. Naive CD8 cells lacked CD45RO, underwent positive selection for CCR7 and left out terminally differentiated effector memory CD45RA+ cells. The material sequenced was naive CD8+ T cells sorted from blood. The receptor source for this set is a man younger than 30 in good health.

The CDR3 loop is CASSARQTTGELFF. The CDR3 nucleotides are TGTGCCAGCAGCGCACGACAGACCACCGGGGAGCTGTTTTTT. The chain carries TRBV9 and TRBJ2-2, with D tentatively TRBD1 (5 bases). V lost 3 bases and J 4 bases, leaving 10 bases between the germline ends. CDR1 and CDR2 from the germline V gene are SGDLS and YYNGEE. The CDR3 has 14 amino acids.

This clone was recorded once. The chain joins TRBV29-1 to TRBJ1-1, with unresolved D. Between the trimmed V and J ends, which lost 7 bases and 0 bases, there was a span of 21 bases. The CDR3 totals 16 residues. Germline values: CDR1 SQVTM, CDR2 ANQGSEA. CDR3 bases: TGCAGCGCAGAGGGATCTTGGGCTCGGTTGAACACTGAAGCTTTCTTT. Protein product: CSAEGSWARLNTEAFF.

The chain uses TRBV27 and TRBJ1-5, with D perhaps matching TRBD1 (6 bases). Germline V gene lookup returns CDR1 MNHEY and CDR2 SMNVEV (reference sequence). The CDR3 is 15 amino acids. Trimming cost V 6 bases and J 6 bases, with 18 bases left between them. As DNA, the CDR3 is TGTGCCAGCAGGGAGAGGGCAGGGGCGGCTCAGCCCCAGCATTTT. Translation gives CASRERAGAAQPQHF.

This sequence joins TRBV6-6 and TRBJ2-7; D is possibly TRBD2 (7 bases). Germline V gene lookup returns CDR1 MNHNY and CDR2 SVGAGI (reference sequence). V was pared by 6 bases and J by 6 bases, with 24 bases between. CDR3 size: 16 residues. CDR3 sequence (DNA): TGTGCCAGCAGCCCTGGTAGGGGGAGGGTGGACTCCGAGCAGTACTTC. It translates to CASSPGRGRVDSEQYF.

This chain uses TRBV9 with TRBJ1-1; a weak D match, TRBD1 (5 bases). V was trimmed by 0 bases and J by 6 bases, leaving 9 bases between them. The germline V gene has CDR1 SGDLS and CDR2 YYNGEE. The CDR3 spans 13 residues. DNA of the CDR3: TGTGCCAGCAGCGTAGTCGGGGGGTCTGAAGCTTTCTTT. This sequence encodes CASSVVGGSEAFF.

This clone showed up just once. This chain connects TRBV19 to TRBJ2-3; 8 nucleotides align to TRBD2. The V and J ends lost 1 base and 2 bases, in that order; junction bases with no gene match: 5. Germline V gives CDR1 LNHDA, CDR2 SQIVND (reference sequence). This CDR3 is built from 16 residues. The CDR3 region is CASSIVSGAITDTQYF. Written as DNA, the CDR3 is TGTGCCAGTAGTATAGTTAGCGGGGCCATCACAGATACGCAGTATTTT.

The CDR3 bases are TGTGCCTGGAGTCTCCTTAGGGACGATGAGCAGTTCTTC. The encoded protein is CAWSLLRDDEQFF. The chain combines TRBV30 with TRBJ2-1; D may match TRBD1 or TRBD2 (5 bases each). Per germline, CDR1 GTSNPN and CDR2 SVGIG (reference sequence). The CDR3 contains 13 residues. V dropped 2 bases and J dropped 8 bases, with 13 bases sitting between them.

This clone has more than one count but fewer than ten. V usage is TRBV7-8 and J usage is TRBJ2-2; no firm D call. Trimming pared 2 bases from V and 7 bases from J, leaving 8 bases between. CDR3 size: 13 residues. Germline assignment: CDR1 SGHVS and CDR2 FQNEAQ. CDR3 loop: CASSLIWGGELFF. The CDR3 DNA is TGTGCCAGCAGCTTAATTTGGGGCGGGGAGCTGTTTTTT.

This clone turned up a few times. Additional DNA sequences in this sample encode the identical CDR3. This rearrangement joins TRBV19 to TRBJ2-1; D gene ambiguous. Trimming took 3 bases from V and 2 from J, leaving 5 bases between them. The CDR3 runs to 13 residues. CDR1 LNHDA and CDR2 SQIVND come from the germline V gene (reference sequence). Written as DNA, the CDR3 is TGTGCCAGTAGTATTGGAGCCTACAATGAGCAGTTCTTC. Encoded protein: CASSIGAYNEQFF.

Turning to this clone: An end of the junction does not agree with germline; a read error may underlie this. In the same sample, other DNA sequences code for this CDR3. The chain links TRBV2 to TRBJ2-5; TRBD2 might be the D (5 bases). Germline CDR1 SNHLY, CDR2 FYNNEI. CDR3 length: 14 amino acids. Here the CDR3 reads CASSEALRGETQYF. The CDR3 nucleotides read TGTGCCAGTAGTGAAGCGCTTCGGGGTGAGACCCAGTACTTC.

CDR3 nucleotides: TGCGCCAGCAGCCAAGCAAGGACGGTGAACACTGAAGCTTTCTTT. Protein: CASSQARTVNTEAFF. This chain connects TRBV5-1 to TRBJ1-1, with D hard to call. Germline V gene sequence: CDR1 SGHRS, CDR2 YFSETQ. V was clipped by 4 bases and J by 0 bases, with 13 bases between them. The CDR3 is 15 residues long.

V and J are TRBV10-3 and TRBJ1-5; D unclear. Trimming left V 2 bases short and J 6 bases short, with 14 bases between. CDR3 length: 15 residues. Germline CDR1 is ENHRY and CDR2 is SYGVKD. The CDR3 sequence: CAISEEGNGLQPQHF. The CDR3 DNA reads TGTGCCATCAGTGAGGAGGGAAATGGTCTTCAGCCCCAGCATTTT.

CDR3: CASSLNGRVAYF. The CDR3, as DNA: TGTGCCAGCAGTTTAAACGGGAGGGTCGCGTATTTT. The rearrangement joins TRBV27 to TRBJ2-3; 8 bases match TRBD2. Looked up from germline, CDR1 is MNHEY and CDR2 is SMNVEV (reference sequence). This CDR3 comprises 12 residues. The V and J ends lost 2 bases and 14 bases, in that order; junction bases with no gene match: 6.

The chain joins TRBV25-1 to TRBJ2-7; a possible D gene is TRBD1 (5 bases). The germline CDR1 and CDR2 sequences are MGHDK and SYGVNS. This CDR3 comprises 12 residues. V shed 7 bases and J shed 6 bases, with 13 bases lying between them. The CDR3 DNA sequence: TGTGCCAGCAACCGTGGGGCAGGCGAGCAGTACTTC. This encodes CASNRGAGEQYF.

The V gene is TRBV19, the J gene TRBJ2-7, with 7 bases identical to TRBD1. Unmatched junction bases numbered 8, after V lost 5 bases and J lost 1 base. Germline CDR1 and CDR2: LNHDA and SQIVND (reference sequence). The CDR3 loop spans 15 amino acids. The CDR3 loop is CASSSYPGQSYEQYF. The CDR3 bases are TGTGCCAGTAGTTCCTACCCGGGACAGTCCTACGAGCAGTACTTC.

This clone was seen just once. CDR3 DNA: TGTGCCAGCAGCGCACAGGGAAGCGGGGGTTACGAGCAGTACTTC. It yields the protein CASSAQGSGGYEQYF. The rearrangement links TRBV9 to TRBJ2-7; TRBD2 agrees at 8 bases. This CDR3 has 15 residues. Germline CDR1 is SGDLS and CDR2 is YYNGEE. After removal of 3 bases from V and 4 bases from J, the junction contained 9 bases not matched to a gene. The full variable domain, rest sourced from reference TRBV9 and TRBJ2-7, is DSGVTQTPKHLITATGQRVTLRCSPRSGDLSVYWYQQSLDQGLQFLIQYYNGEERAKGNILERFSAQQFPDLHSELNLSSLELGDSALYFCASSAQGSGGYEQYFGPGTRLTVT.

A single count supports this clone. V gene TRBV5-4 combines with J gene TRBJ2-7; D possibly corresponds to TRBD2 (6 bases). The CDR3 extends over 14 amino acids. Trimming pared 1 base from V and 3 bases from J, leaving 11 bases between. Germline CDR1 SGHNT, CDR2 YYREEE (reference sequence). The CDR3 sequence is CASSLRGGRYEQYF. CDR3 coding DNA: TGTGCCAGCAGCTTGAGGGGAGGCCGCTACGAGCAGTACTTC.